Listed below are T cell receptor beta chains from one sample, sequenced in a study of cytomegalovirus exposure and HLA in healthy donors. Clones were sequenced by immunoSEQ multiplex PCR, and TCRdb holds only the in-frame ones, with some missing. This sample has under 200,000 clones, with more than 80% found just once. Sequenced material: PBMCs. Receptors originate from a woman aged 25 to 39 in good health and CMV-seropositive. Both conserved end residues are part of each CDR3. Each record gives: clone size, V gene, D gene, CDR3 length, J gene, CDR3 protein, CDR3 DNA. The D gene is left open where the match is weak. Some rows mark clone size as missing; the rest say once, few, many or name a class of expanded clone.

>.|TRBV7-6|TRBD1|14|TRBJ2-3
CASSFTGGGDTQYF
TGTGCCAGCAGCTTTACAGGGGGCGGAGATACGCAGTATTTT
>.|TRBV19|.|16|TRBJ1-5
CASSPPGSPGGQPQHF
TGTGCCAGTAGTCCACCCGGGTCCCCGGGAGGTCAGCCCCAGCATTTT
>.|TRBV30|.|15|TRBJ2-7
CAWSSRGARTYEQYF
TGTGCCTGGAGTTCTCGGGGGGCCCGAACCTACGAGCAGTACTTC
>.|TRBV9|TRBD1|16|TRBJ2-1
CASSARSGTAYNEQFF
TGTGCCAGCAGCGCTCGCTCCGGGACAGCTTACAATGAGCAGTTCTTC
>.|TRBV7-9|.|16|TRBJ1-1
CASSPPLGGSGTEAFF
TGTGCCAGCAGCCCACCTTTGGGTGGGAGTGGTACTGAAGCTTTCTTT
>.|TRBV2|.|13|TRBJ1-2
CASSPSPNYGYTF
TGTGCCAGCAGCCCGTCCCCTAACTATGGCTACACCTTC
>.|TRBV20-1|.|11|TRBJ1-2
CSAREDTGYTF
TGCAGTGCTAGAGAGGACACAGGCTACACCTTC
>once|TRBV5-4|.|11|TRBJ2-3
CASSLTDTQYF
TGTGCCAGCAGCCTAACGGATACGCAGTATTTT
>.|TRBV30|.|14|TRBJ2-7
CAWSWGRALYEQYF
TGTGCCTGGAGTTGGGGCAGGGCACTCTACGAGCAGTACTTC
>.|TRBV6-5|TRBD1|13|TRBJ1-2
CASSVTGGRGYTF
TGTGCCAGCAGTGTCACAGGGGGCCGCGGCTACACCTTC
>.|TRBV6-1|.|13|TRBJ1-5
CASSEIQEQPQHF
TGTGCCAGCAGTGAGATACAGGAGCAGCCCCAGCATTTT
>.|TRBV28|.|13|TRBJ1-4
CASLAGRGEKLFF
TGTGCCTCCCTGGCGGGCAGAGGGGAAAAACTGTTTTTT
>.|TRBV28|.|15|TRBJ1-4
CASSPRLDSNEKLFF
TGTGCCAGCAGTCCTCGATTGGACAGTAATGAAAAACTGTTTTTT
>.|TRBV5-1|TRBD1|15|TRBJ1-5
CASSRGDSNNQPQHF
TGCGCCAGCAGCAGAGGGGACAGCAACAATCAGCCCCAGCATTTT
>few|TRBV9|.|17|TRBJ2-2
CASSVSVLGASTGELFF
TGTGCCAGCAGCGTGTCGGTTTTGGGGGCGTCCACCGGGGAGCTGTTTTTT
>.|TRBV19|TRBD1|17|TRBJ1-4
CASSIRPVRGVNEKLFF
TGTGCCAGTAGTATCCGTCCGGTCAGGGGGGTTAATGAAAAACTGTTTTTT
>.|TRBV10-1|TRBD1|18|TRBJ2-2
CASSESRPGQRGSGELFF
TGCGCCAGCAGTGAGTCTCGTCCGGGACAGAGGGGGAGCGGGGAGCTGTTTTTT
>.|TRBV9|.|13|TRBJ1-3
CASSRGPGNTIYF
TGTGCCAGCAGCAGGGGTCCTGGAAACACCATATATTTT
>.|TRBV4-3|.|15|TRBJ1-3
CASSFGRYSGNTIYF
TGCGCCAGCAGCTTCGGTCGATACTCTGGAAACACCATATATTTT
>.|TRBV19|TRBD1|15|TRBJ2-2
CASSSRQGNTGELFF
TGTGCCAGTAGTTCCCGACAGGGCAACACCGGGGAGCTGTTTTTT
>.|TRBV30|.|17|TRBJ2-2
CAGQAGSGTANTGELFF
TGTGCCGGACAGGCTGGTAGCGGGACCGCCAACACCGGGGAGCTGTTTTTT
>once|TRBV5-5|.|16|TRBJ1-1
CASSFMGGGRGTEAFF
TGTGCCAGCAGCTTCATGGGTGGTGGGAGAGGCACTGAAGCTTTCTTT
>many|TRBV6-1|.|14|TRBJ1-2
CASRTGMRDYGYTF
TGTGCCAGCAGGACAGGAATGAGGGACTATGGCTACACCTTC
>.|TRBV6-1|.|13|TRBJ1-5
CASSGYRNQPQHF
TGTGCCAGCAGCGGGTACAGGAATCAGCCCCAGCATTTT
>.|TRBV10-3|.|12|TRBJ1-3
CAISYSGNTIYF
TGTGCCATCAGCTACAGTGGAAACACCATATATTTT
>.|TRBV27|.|14|TRBJ2-7
CATSEGGPSYEQYF
TGTGCCACCTCAGAAGGGGGACCCTCCTACGAGCAGTACTTC
>.|TRBV29-1|.|10|TRBJ2-5
CSVAQETQYF
TGCAGCGTTGCACAAGAGACCCAGTACTTC
>.|TRBV29-1|.|14|TRBJ1-2
CSVQGELANYGYTF
TGCAGCGTTCAAGGGGAGTTAGCTAACTATGGCTACACCTTC
>.|TRBV4-3|.|15|TRBJ2-7
CASSQDWGPAYEQYF
TGCGCCAGCAGCCAAGATTGGGGGCCGGCCTACGAGCAGTACTTC
>.|TRBV29-1|.|13|TRBJ2-7
CSVYGQSSYEQYF
TGCAGCGTTTATGGGCAGAGCTCCTACGAGCAGTACTTC
>.|TRBV2|TRBD2|14|TRBJ2-7
CASSILAGVYEQYF
TGTGCCAGCAGCATACTAGCGGGGGTCTACGAGCAGTACTTC
>.|TRBV6-5|.|13|TRBJ2-7
CASSRRQYYEQYF
TGTGCCAGCAGTCGACGACAGTACTACGAGCAGTACTTC
>.|TRBV7-9|.|16|TRBJ2-2
CASSRRQVMGAGELFF
TGTGCCAGCAGCCGCCGACAGGTGATGGGCGCCGGGGAGCTGTTTTTT
>.|TRBV29-1|.|13|TRBJ2-1
CSVAGMSYNEQFF
TGCAGCGTCGCCGGGATGAGTTATAATGAGCAGTTCTTC
>.|TRBV9|.|15|TRBJ1-5
CASSVEAGSGQPQHF
TGTGCCAGCAGCGTAGAAGCTGGGTCAGGTCAGCCCCAGCATTTT
>.|TRBV9|TRBD2|15|TRBJ2-1
CASSVFAGGYNEQFF
TGTGCCAGCAGCGTTTTCGCGGGGGGGTACAATGAGCAGTTCTTC
>.|TRBV28|TRBD2|14|TRBJ2-5
CASRDTSGEETQYF
TGTGCCAGCAGAGACACTAGCGGGGAAGAGACCCAGTACTTC
>.|TRBV15|.|14|TRBJ1-2
CATSRETAYYGYTF
TGTGCCACCAGCAGAGAGACTGCTTACTATGGCTACACCTTC
>.|TRBV7-2|TRBD1|16|TRBJ1-6
CASSLGTTGARGSLHF
TGTGCCAGCAGCTTAGGAACGACAGGGGCGCGAGGATCCCTCCACTTT
>.|TRBV5-1|TRBD1|17|TRBJ1-3
CASSKTGTGSIGNTIYF
TGCGCCAGCAGCAAGACCGGGACAGGGTCTATTGGAAACACCATATATTTT
>.|TRBV6-1|.|14|TRBJ1-1
CASSVTGENTEAFF
TGTGCCAGCAGTGTAACAGGTGAGAACACTGAAGCTTTCTTT
>.|TRBV7-2|.|14|TRBJ2-4
CASSSFGQPNIQYF
TGTGCCAGCAGCTCATTCGGACAGCCAAACATTCAGTACTTC
>.|TRBV7-6|TRBD1|17|TRBJ2-2
CASSLRPRTGNTGELFF
TGTGCCAGCAGCTTGCGGCCCCGGACAGGGAACACCGGGGAGCTGTTTTTT
>.|TRBV19|TRBD2|16|TRBJ2-3
CASSPRLAGDTDTQYF
TGTGCCAGTAGTCCCCGACTAGCGGGGGACACAGATACGCAGTATTTT
>few|TRBV30|TRBD1|14|TRBJ1-6
CAWSGTDPSSPLHF
TGTGCCTGGAGCGGGACAGACCCTAGTTCACCCCTCCACTTT
>.|TRBV2|.|14|TRBJ1-1
CASSEQGLNTEAFF
TGTGCCAGCAGCGAACAGGGTTTGAACACTGAAGCTTTCTTT
>.|TRBV5-1|TRBD1|14|TRBJ1-2
CASSPTGEDYGYTF
TGCGCCAGCAGCCCGACAGGGGAGGACTATGGCTACACCTTC
>.|TRBV2|.|13|TRBJ2-1
CASSSTRQGWQFF
TGTGCCAGCAGCAGTACTCGTCAGGGTTGGCAGTTCTTC
>.|TRBV6-5|.|15|TRBJ1-2
CASSYRDRFPYGYTF
TGTGCCAGCAGTTACCGAGACAGGTTCCCTTATGGCTACACCTTC
>.|TRBV7-2|TRBD1|15|TRBJ1-4
CASSTRTGVGEKLFF
TGTGCCAGCAGCACTAGGACAGGGGTTGGGGAAAAACTGTTTTTT
>once|TRBV7-2|TRBD1|13|TRBJ2-1
CASSTGQYNEQFF
TGTGCCAGCAGCACGGGACAGTACAATGAGCAGTTCTTC
>few|TRBV4-3|.|14|TRBJ1-2
CASSQDGESYGYTF
TGCGCCAGCAGCCAAGACGGAGAGAGCTATGGCTACACCTTC
>.|TRBV19|.|16|TRBJ1-5
CASSILVAGWNQPQHF
TGTGCCAGTAGTATCTTGGTGGCAGGGTGGAATCAGCCCCAGCATTTT
>.|TRBV7-9|.|12|TRBJ1-2
CSSSLVGYGYTF
TGTTCCAGCAGCTTAGTCGGCTATGGCTACACCTTC
>.|TRBV6-1|TRBD1|15|TRBJ1-5
CASHRGRVGNQPQHF
TGTGCCAGCCACAGGGGTAGGGTTGGCAATCAGCCCCAGCATTTT
>.|TRBV7-8|TRBD2|15|TRBJ2-7
CASSFSGGAGDEQYF
TGTGCCAGCAGCTTTAGCGGGGGGGCCGGAGACGAGCAGTACTTC
>.|TRBV27|.|14|TRBJ1-1
CATKPVGMNTEAFF
TGTGCCACCAAACCCGTGGGCATGAACACTGAAGCTTTCTTT
>.|TRBV7-8|TRBD1|17|TRBJ2-7
CASSWGAGRGQSYEQYF
TGTGCCAGCAGCTGGGGGGCGGGCAGGGGGCAATCGTACGAGCAGTACTTC
>.|TRBV11-2|TRBD2|14|TRBJ2-4
CASTSSAGGNIQYF
TGTGCCAGCACATCCTCGGCGGGAGGAAACATTCAGTACTTC